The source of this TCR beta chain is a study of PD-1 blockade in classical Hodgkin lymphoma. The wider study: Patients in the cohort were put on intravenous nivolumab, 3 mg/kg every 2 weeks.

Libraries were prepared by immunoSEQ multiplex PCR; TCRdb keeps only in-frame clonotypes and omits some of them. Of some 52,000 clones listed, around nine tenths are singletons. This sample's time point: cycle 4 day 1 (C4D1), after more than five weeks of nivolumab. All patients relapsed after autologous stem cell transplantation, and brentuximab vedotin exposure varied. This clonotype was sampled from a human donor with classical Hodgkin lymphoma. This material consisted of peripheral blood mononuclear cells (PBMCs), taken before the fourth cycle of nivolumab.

CDR3 nucleotides: TGTGCCAGCAGCCAAGATTTAGGACAGCCCCAGCATTTT. Translated: CASSQDLGQPQHF. The rearrangement uses TRBV14 and TRBJ1-5; D ambiguous. The V and J ends lost 0 bases and 7 bases respectively, with 7 bases between them. The CDR3 sequence is 13 residues long. CDR1 is SGHDN and CDR2 is FVKESK in the germline V gene.